Listed below are T cell receptor beta chains from one sample, sequenced in a study of T cell changes during pregnancy in multiple sclerosis. Some clones are missing from TCRdb's copy, which holds only in-frame ones; the method was immunoSEQ multiplex PCR. Found here are 50,000 to 75,000 clones, roughly 91% of them singletons; the top ten hold 1% to 1.5%. This sample comprised peripheral blood, obtained after pregnancy. Source of these receptors: a female donor in good health, enrolled as a control in a pregnancy study. The conserved cysteine and the conserved F or W are not part of the CDR3 here. Each record gives: V gene, CDR3 length, CDR3 protein.

>TRBV6-4|12
ASSMTASYNEQF
>TRBV5-5|16
ASSLGLAGGSNTGELF
>TRBV10-3|17
AISGSPSGGASPWTEAF
>TRBV2|12
ASSEDRGTGEQY
>TRBV5-1|13
ASSSGTSGADEQY
>TRBV5-1|12
ASSLGMSYNEQF
>TRBV27|12
ASSLSRGNTEAF
>TRBV4-2|15
ASSQGGSGGVLNEQF
>TRBV4-3|13
ASSQVEGGGTEAF
>TRBV20-1|9
SAAEWGELF
>TRBV11-1|11
ASAWNYPYEQY
>TRBV25-1|13
ASSGQGAVNTEAF
>TRBV14|12
ASSHAGRWAEAF
>TRBV9|11
ASSPGITDTQY
>TRBV7-9|13
ASSSGQTSYNEQF
>TRBV6-4|13
ASSDLRDRKFGYT
>TRBV6-1|14
ASSEGTGQGNEKLF
>TRBV9|14
ASSPSRDSSYNEQF
>TRBV9|14
ASSGFGGGAQETQY
>TRBV11-3|12
ASSLGADNQPQH
>TRBV6-5|14
ASSSRRASSGNTIY
>TRBV7-2|12
ASRLAGRAPEAF
>TRBV4-1|16
ASSQESGRGGDTGELF
>TRBV7-8|10
ASSLRNNEQF
>TRBV6-1|16
ASSDWVAGGQGTGELF
>TRBV12-5|13
ASGSGTGGNTEAF
>TRBV30|13
AWSVLGQGSEKLF
>TRBV27|15
ASSLRGGAVGGETQY
>TRBV19|13
ASSNGRQGGNTIY
>TRBV18|13
ASSPPSTGEYGYT
>TRBV29-1|11
SVVQGARETQY
>TRBV7-8|12
ASSLRRTESEAF
>TRBV5-5|13
ASSPDGNSNQPQH
>TRBV7-2|13
ASSPVLGLNTEAF
>TRBV5-4|14
ASSLALAGSTDTQY
>TRBV5-6|14
ASSLSWQGNTGELF
>TRBV19|13
ASSIRDRGGYGYT
>TRBV7-2|13
ASSLVTGRVYTIY
>TRBV6-4|13
ASSDSDRGLSEAF